Reported below is one T cell receptor beta chain. The CDR3 is 18 amino acids. Germline V lookup: CDR1 KGHSH, CDR2 LQKENI. V was trimmed by 2 bases and J by 4 bases, leaving 20 bases between them. The entry originates in a study of blood T cell repertoires in COVID-19. Original processing notes: Amplification of reference gene primers was used by the study to estimate nucleated cell counts. The repertoire was sequenced with immunoSEQ multiplex PCR; TCRdb's copy has only in-frame clones and lacks some. The V and J calls and clone size were taken over from that table, and D and trimming were inferred from the DNA. The sample has over 200,000 clones; 90% are singletons. Seattle's cohort entered during active infection and was followed longitudinally.

This chain joins TRBV18 and TRBJ1-4; D call uncertain. This clonotype was sampled from a man aged 25-45 years with COVID-19, enrolled during active disease. The source material was peripheral blood. CDR3 DNA sequence: TGTGCCAGCTCACCAACGAAGAGTGCAGGTTGGAATAATGAAAAACTGTTTTTT. It translates to CASSPTKSAGWNNEKLFF.